This entry describes one T cell receptor (beta chain). Its target antigen remains unknown. Per-base qualities were not stored, and no clone one base away is much larger. The data stem from a study of cytotoxic CD8 clonotypes in ibrutinib-treated CLL (dated by TCRdb to 2020 to 2023). Broadly, across the study: In this cohort, 15 patients were treatment-naive and under 13 were relapsed/refractory, while around 17 had unmutated IGHV. Partial responses were observed in roughly 24 patients and complete responses in 2; after a median follow-up of 68 months, remission was maintained in 14 patients and progression was observed in approximately 12. Response samples were taken after a median of approximately 13 months on treatment, ranging from about 6 to 36 months. On average, each sample yielded 255,043 productive templates and 94,082 productive rearrangements. Longitudinal samples were available for about 30% of the roughly 86 trial participants. Cryopreserved peripheral blood mononuclear cells were obtained before treatment, at response, and at either sustained remission or disease progression. All remission and progressive disease samples were collected while patients were still receiving ibrutinib.

Taken with the paper, the label for time point translates to: approximately eleven months on ibrutinib. For TCR beta library preparation, roughly 2 micrograms of genomic DNA was extracted from cryopreserved PBMCs. Longitudinal blood samples from CLL patients on ibrutinib monotherapy were analyzed using high-throughput TCR beta sequencing. The patients were enrolled in a single-center, open-label phase 2 trial of ibrutinib monotherapy. V and J are trimmed by 5 bases and 3 bases, and the gene matches miss 6 bases of the junction. Inclusive of the bounding cysteine and phenylalanine, the CDR3 is 14 residues long. Only CDR3 DNA is held: 42 bases, read in frame from base 1. Sequences SNHLY (CDR1) and FYNNEI (CDR2) are obtained from the germline V gene. Each clonotype received, on average, 10x coverage in deep resolution sequencing performed on a MiSeq, where the target depth lay between 1 in 1 million and 1 in 200,000 T cells. The immunoSEQ hsTCRB Kit was used to generate the TCR beta libraries. The study's processing was this. ImmunoSEQ Data Assistant and ImmunoSEQ Analyzer were used for data analysis, and V, D and J genes were assigned according to IMGT definitions. Clonality, which ranges from 0 to 1, was calculated by subtracting the normalized Shannon entropy of productive rearrangement frequencies from one. Only overrepresented clonotypes making up at least 0.05% of each patient's repertoire were included in the public clonotype analysis. Approximately 14 age-matched healthy donor repertoires from immuneACCESS served as clonality controls. As stored in TCRdb, this immuneACCESS dataset retains in-frame rearrangements with V and J assigned. A fraction of the clones does not appear; measured against another copy, unresolved V genes explain less than half of the discrepancy, and the remainder lacks a known reason. The V and J calls and clone size are taken from that table; D and trimming were inferred from the DNA. Counted in this sample were some 93,000 clones; about 72% of them appeared once. The ten largest clones represent 32% of the sample.

Study-wide findings and limitations: Baseline clonality exceeded that of age-matched healthy donors and correlated strongly with circulating CD8+ T-cell counts. Public clonotypes were rare and either shrank or stayed stable during treatment, and the rise in clonality at ibrutinib response reflected expansion of private clonotypes. Lymph node repertoires were not examined, and the timing of sampling was not matched between patients in sustained remission and those whose disease progressed. An increase in clonality was observed at ibrutinib response, with clonality remaining stable during sustained remission and falling back toward baseline at progression.

This receptor was obtained from a human donor with chronic lymphocytic leukemia. The rearranged chain carries TRBV2 and TRBJ1-1, and TRBD1 aligns with 7 junction nucleotides. The sequenced sample was PBMCs, obtained after 12 months of ibrutinib treatment. The DNA reads TGTGCCAGCAGTTTGGACAGGATGCACACTGAAGCTTTCTTT. This encodes CASSLDRMHTEAFF. With the portions outside the CDR3 filled from the reference TRBV2 and TRBJ1-1 genes, the complete variable region becomes EPEVTQTPSHQVTQMGQEVILRCVPISNHLYFYWYRQILGQKVEFLVSFYNNEISEKSEIFDDQFSVERPDGSNFTLKIRSTKLEDSAMYFCASSLDRMHTEAFFGQGTRLTVV.